These T cell receptor beta chains were read from a single sample in a study of blood T cell repertoires in COVID-19. The table came from immunoSEQ multiplex PCR; TCRdb's copy has only in-frame clones and leaves some out. The sample consists of fewer than 350,000 clones, roughly 88% of them appearing once. Input material: PBMCs or T cells enriched from blood (not recorded which). The origin of the receptors is a young woman who had recovered from COVID-19. Both conserved end residues are part of each CDR3.

TRBV5-1,CASSPRGGTAYEQYF
TRBV9,CASSVRGTSYEQYF
TRBV19,CASSIRHREYDGYTF
TRBV28,CASRPQGLNSPLHF
TRBV28,CASSFQAMPQHF
TRBV15,CATSRDLEGMINQPQHF
TRBV19,CASSITQWGGYNEQFF
TRBV4-3,CASSQEASGGDGYTF
TRBV27,CASSGRHRDAHEQYF
TRBV18,CASSPVGGTDTQYF
TRBV9,CASSAGLAGRGLTDTQYF
TRBV21-1,CASSKAAAGGRGDEQFF
TRBV5-4,CASTRGGESTDTQYF
TRBV4-2,CASSQDTDGENYGYTF
TRBV5-3,CARSRRVWGTDTQYF
TRBV18,CASSPPGRGRRIDTQYF
TRBV4-3,CASSQDTEQVIYGYTF
TRBV7-2,CASSLDPTGVEKLFF
TRBV9,CASSVRQGVIEQFF
TRBV5-1,CASSLRTGEAEAFF
TRBV15,CATSGWTGGTEAFF
TRBV27,CASSLNSGGVWELFF
TRBV7-2,CASSRYGGVNTEAFF
TRBV5-1,CASSDDRSNEKLFF
TRBV5-8,CASSRDRGYNYGYTF
TRBV29-1,CSAGQGLATYEQYF
TRBV21-1,CASSRPQDRAASYEQYF
TRBV25-1,CASSDYRTGVETQYF
TRBV6-5,CASSYRSRVEQYF
TRBV30,CAWSSRGEGVYEQYF
TRBV7-3,CASSLFDRVNTEAFF
TRBV5-1,CASSLEDPGYYGYTF
TRBV28,CASSFISAGAPEEQYF
TRBV25-1,CASSERGTVGETQYF
TRBV6-5,CASRVGTSGMGTQYF
TRBV6-5,CASSYSGQANTEAFF
TRBV25-1,CASSLAGNTIYF
TRBV7-2,CASSLQAGRTDTQYF
TRBV7-3,CASSLPVGELFF
TRBV15,CATSSGGGYGYTF
TRBV9,CASTRGWEGTYEQYF
TRBV9,CASSVATGSGSPLHF
TRBV28,CASSLRNLNTEAFF